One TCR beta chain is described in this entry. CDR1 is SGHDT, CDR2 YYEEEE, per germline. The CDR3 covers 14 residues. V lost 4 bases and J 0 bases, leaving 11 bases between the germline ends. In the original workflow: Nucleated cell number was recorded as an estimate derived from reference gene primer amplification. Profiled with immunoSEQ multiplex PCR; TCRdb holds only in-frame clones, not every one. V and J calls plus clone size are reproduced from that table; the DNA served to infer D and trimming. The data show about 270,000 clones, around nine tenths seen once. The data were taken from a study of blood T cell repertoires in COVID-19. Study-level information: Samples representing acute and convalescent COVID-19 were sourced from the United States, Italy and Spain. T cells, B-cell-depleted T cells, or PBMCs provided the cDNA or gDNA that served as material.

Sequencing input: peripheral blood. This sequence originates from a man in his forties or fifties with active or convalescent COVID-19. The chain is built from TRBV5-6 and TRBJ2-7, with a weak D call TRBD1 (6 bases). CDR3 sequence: CASSPGTPSYEQYF. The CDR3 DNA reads TGTGCCAGCAGCCCGGGGACACCCTCCTACGAGCAGTACTTC. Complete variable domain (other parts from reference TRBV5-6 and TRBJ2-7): DAGVTQSPTHLIKTRGQQVTLRCSPKSGHDTVSWYQQALGQGPQFIFQYYEEEERQRGNFPDRFSGHQFPNYSSELNVNALLLGDSALYLCASSPGTPSYEQYFGPGTRLTVT.